This T cell receptor (beta chain) originates from a study of blood T cell repertoires in COVID-19. Libraries were prepared by immunoSEQ multiplex PCR; TCRdb keeps only in-frame clonotypes and omits some of them. This sample has about 200,000 clones; 82% occur once, and the top ten carry 4.5% to 6.5%. Trimming left V 1 base short and J 3 bases short, with 7 bases between. CDR1 is SGHAT, CDR2 FQNNGV, per germline. The CDR3 consists of 15 residues. The study assigned cohorts using participant-reported clinical history. This TCR came from a woman in her fifties or sixties with acute COVID-19. Sequenced input: PBMCs or T cells enriched from blood (not recorded which). This chain links TRBV11-2 with TRBJ2-6, with D unresolved. The CDR3 region is CASSLGAYGANVLTF. In DNA, the CDR3 is TGTGCCAGCAGCTTAGGGGCATATGGGGCCAACGTCCTGACTTTC.